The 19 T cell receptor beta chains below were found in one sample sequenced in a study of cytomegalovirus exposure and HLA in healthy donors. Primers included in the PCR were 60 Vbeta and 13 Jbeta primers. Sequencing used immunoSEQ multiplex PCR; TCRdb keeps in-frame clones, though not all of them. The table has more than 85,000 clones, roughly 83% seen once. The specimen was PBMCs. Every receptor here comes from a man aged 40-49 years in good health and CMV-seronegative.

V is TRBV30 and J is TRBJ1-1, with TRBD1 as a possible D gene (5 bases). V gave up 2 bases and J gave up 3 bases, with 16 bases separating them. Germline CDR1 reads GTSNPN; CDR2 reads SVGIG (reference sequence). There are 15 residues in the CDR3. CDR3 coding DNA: TGTGCCTGGAGTAACCGTGGGGCGGGGGACACTGAAGCTTTCTTT. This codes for CAWSNRGAGDTEAFF. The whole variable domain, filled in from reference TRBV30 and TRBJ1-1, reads SQTIHQWPATLVQPVGSPLSLECTVEGTSNPNLYWYRQAAGRGLQLLFYSVGIGQISSEVPQNLSASRPQDRQFILSSKKLLLSDSGFYLCAWSNRGAGDTEAFFGQGTRLTVV.

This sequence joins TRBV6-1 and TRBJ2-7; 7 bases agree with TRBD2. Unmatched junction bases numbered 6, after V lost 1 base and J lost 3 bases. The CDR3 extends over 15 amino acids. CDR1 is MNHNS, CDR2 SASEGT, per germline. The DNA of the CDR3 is TGTGCCAGCAGTGAAGGGACTAGACAGTACTACGAGCAGTACTTC. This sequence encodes CASSEGTRQYYEQYF.

In DNA form, the CDR3 reads TGTGCCAGCAGCTTGGGGCAGTATAGCAATCAGCCCCAGCATTTT. It translates to CASSLGQYSNQPQHF. J is TRBJ1-5 and V is TRBV5-8; D is unclear. V shed 0 bases and J shed 0 bases, with 7 bases lying between them. The germline CDR1 and CDR2 sequences are SGHTS and YDEGEE. This CDR3 comprises 15 residues.

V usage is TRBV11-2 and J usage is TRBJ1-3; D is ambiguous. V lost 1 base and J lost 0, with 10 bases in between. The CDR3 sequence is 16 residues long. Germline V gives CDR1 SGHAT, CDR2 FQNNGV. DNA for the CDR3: TGTGCCAGCAGCTTAGCGGGTCTTAGCTCTGGAAACACCATATATTTT. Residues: CASSLAGLSSGNTIYF.

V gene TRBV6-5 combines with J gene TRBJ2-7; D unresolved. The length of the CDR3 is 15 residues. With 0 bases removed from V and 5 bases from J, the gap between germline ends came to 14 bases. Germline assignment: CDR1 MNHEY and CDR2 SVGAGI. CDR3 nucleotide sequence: TGTGCCAGCAGTTACTCGCCCACCCCGGTCAACGAGCAGTACTTC. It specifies CASSYSPTPVNEQYF.

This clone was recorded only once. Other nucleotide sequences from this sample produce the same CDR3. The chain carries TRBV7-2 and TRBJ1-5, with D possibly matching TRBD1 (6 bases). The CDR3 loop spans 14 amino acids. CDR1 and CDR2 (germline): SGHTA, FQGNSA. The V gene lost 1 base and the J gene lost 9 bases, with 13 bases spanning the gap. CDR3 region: CASSLVAGARPQHF. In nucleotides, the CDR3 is TGTGCCAGCAGCTTAGTAGCAGGGGCTCGGCCCCAGCATTTT. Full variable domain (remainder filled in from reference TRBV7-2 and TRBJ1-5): GAGVSQSPSNKVTEKGKDVELRCDPISGHTALYWYRQSLGQGLEFLIYFQGNSAPDKSGLPSDRFSAERTGGSVSTLTIQRTQQEDSAVYLCASSLVAGARPQHFGDGTRLSIL.

The CDR3 reads CASSRGAPYEQYF. DNA for the CDR3: TGTGCCAGCAGCCGCGGGGCCCCCTACGAGCAGTACTTC. The chain recombines TRBV5-6 with TRBJ2-7; D perhaps matches TRBD2 (6 bases). Germline V gene lookup returns CDR1 SGHDT and CDR2 YYEEEE. With 4 bases removed from V and 2 bases from J, the gap between germline ends came to 10 bases. CDR3 length equals 13 residues. The complete variable domain, with remaining parts taken from reference TRBV5-6 and TRBJ2-7, reads DAGVTQSPTHLIKTRGQQVTLRCSPKSGHDTVSWYQQALGQGPQFIFQYYEEEERQRGNFPDRFSGHQFPNYSSELNVNALLLGDSALYLCASSRGAPYEQYFGPGTRLTVT.

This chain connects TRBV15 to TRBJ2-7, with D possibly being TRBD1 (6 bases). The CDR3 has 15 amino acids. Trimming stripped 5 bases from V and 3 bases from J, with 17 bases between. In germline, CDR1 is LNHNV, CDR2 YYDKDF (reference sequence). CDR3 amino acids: CATSRGTGTSYEQYF. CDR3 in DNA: TGTGCCACCAGCCGAGGAACCGGGACAAGCTACGAGCAGTACTTC.

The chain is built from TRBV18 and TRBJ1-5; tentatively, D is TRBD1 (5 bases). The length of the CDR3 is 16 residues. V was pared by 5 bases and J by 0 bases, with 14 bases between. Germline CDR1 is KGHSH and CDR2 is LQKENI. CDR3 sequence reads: CASSSNGGYSNQPQHF. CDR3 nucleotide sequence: TGTGCCAGCTCATCTAACGGGGGATATAGCAATCAGCCCCAGCATTTT.

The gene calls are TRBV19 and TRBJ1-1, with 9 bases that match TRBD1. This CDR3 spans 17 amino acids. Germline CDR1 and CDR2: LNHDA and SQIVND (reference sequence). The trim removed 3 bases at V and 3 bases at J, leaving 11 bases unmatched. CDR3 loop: CASSIRTGVGGDTEAFF. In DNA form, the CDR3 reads TGTGCCAGTAGTATCCGGACAGGGGTCGGTGGGGACACTGAAGCTTTCTTT.

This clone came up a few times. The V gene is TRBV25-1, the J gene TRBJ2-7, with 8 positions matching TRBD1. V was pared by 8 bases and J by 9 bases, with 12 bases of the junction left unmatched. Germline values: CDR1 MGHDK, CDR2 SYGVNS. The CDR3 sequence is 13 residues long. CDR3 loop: CASSDREDIGQYF. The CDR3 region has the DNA TGTGCCAGCTCGGACAGGGAAGACATTGGGCAGTACTTC.

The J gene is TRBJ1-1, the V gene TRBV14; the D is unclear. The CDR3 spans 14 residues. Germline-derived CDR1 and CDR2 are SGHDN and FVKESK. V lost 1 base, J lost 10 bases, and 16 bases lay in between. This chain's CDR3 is CASSQGISGRGAFF. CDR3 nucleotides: TGTGCCAGCAGCCAAGGGATTTCGGGGAGAGGAGCTTTCTTT.

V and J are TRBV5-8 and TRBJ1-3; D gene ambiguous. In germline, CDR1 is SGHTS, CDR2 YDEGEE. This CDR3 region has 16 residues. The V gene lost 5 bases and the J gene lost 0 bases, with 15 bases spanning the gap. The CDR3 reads CASRPWARDSGNTIYF. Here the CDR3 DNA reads TGTGCCAGCAGACCGTGGGCGAGGGACTCTGGAAACACCATATATTTT. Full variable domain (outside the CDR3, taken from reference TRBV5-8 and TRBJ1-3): EAGVTQSPTHLIKTRGQQATLRCSPISGHTSVYWYQQALGLGLQFLLWYDEGEERNRGNFPPRFSGRQFPNYSSELNVNALELEDSALYLCASRPWARDSGNTIYFGEGSWLTVV.

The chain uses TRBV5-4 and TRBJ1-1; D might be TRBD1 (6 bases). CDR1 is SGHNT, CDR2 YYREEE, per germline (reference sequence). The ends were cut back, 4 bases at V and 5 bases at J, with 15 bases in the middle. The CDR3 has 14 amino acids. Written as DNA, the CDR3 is TGTGCCAGCAGCCCCCAGGGGTACGAGACTGAAGCTTTCTTT. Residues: CASSPQGYETEAFF.

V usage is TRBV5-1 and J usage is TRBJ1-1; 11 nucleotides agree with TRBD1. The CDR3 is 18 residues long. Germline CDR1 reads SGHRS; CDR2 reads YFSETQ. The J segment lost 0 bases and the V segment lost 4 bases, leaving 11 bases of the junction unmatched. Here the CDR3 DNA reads TGCGCCAGCAGCGGCGGACAGGGGGCCGGTATCATGAACACTGAAGCTTTCTTT. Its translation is CASSGGQGAGIMNTEAFF.

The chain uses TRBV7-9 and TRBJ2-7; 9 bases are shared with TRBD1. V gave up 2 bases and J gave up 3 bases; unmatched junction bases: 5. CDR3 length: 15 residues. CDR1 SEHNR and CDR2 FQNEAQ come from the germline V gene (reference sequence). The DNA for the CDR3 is TGTGCCAGCAGCTTAATGACAGGGGGTCTCTACGAGCAGTACTTC. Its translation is CASSLMTGGLYEQYF.

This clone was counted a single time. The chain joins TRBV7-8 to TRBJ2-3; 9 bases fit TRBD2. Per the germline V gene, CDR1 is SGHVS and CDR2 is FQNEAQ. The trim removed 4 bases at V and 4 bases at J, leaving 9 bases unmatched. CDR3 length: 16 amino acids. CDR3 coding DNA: TGTGCCAGCAGCTACGCGGGGCGGGGGGGTCCAGATACGCAGTATTTT. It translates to CASSYAGRGGPDTQYF.

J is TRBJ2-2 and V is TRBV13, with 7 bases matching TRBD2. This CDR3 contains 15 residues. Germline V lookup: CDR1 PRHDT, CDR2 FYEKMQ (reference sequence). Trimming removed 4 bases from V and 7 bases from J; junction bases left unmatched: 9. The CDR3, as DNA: TGTGCCAGCAGCTCCCCTGGGGGGGAGGGCGGGGAGCTGTTTTTT. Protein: CASSSPGGEGGELFF.

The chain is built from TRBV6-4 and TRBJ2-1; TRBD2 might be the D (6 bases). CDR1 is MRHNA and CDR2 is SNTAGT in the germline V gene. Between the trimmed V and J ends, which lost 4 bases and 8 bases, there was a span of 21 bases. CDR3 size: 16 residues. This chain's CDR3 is CASSGGCGVFEDEQFF. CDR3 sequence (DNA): TGTGCCAGCAGTGGGGGTTGCGGGGTTTTTGAGGATGAGCAGTTCTTC.